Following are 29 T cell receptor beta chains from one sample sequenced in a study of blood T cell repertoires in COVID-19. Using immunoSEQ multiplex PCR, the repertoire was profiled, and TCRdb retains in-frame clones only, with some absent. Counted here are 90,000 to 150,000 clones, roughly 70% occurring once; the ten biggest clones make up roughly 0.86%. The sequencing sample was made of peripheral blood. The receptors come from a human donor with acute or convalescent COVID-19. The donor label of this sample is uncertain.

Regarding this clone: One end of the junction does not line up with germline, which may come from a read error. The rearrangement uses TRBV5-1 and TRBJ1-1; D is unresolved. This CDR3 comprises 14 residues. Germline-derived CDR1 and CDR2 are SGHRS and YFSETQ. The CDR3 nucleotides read TGCGCCAGCAGTTTGGACGGTGCGAACACTGAAGCTTTCTTT. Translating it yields CASSLDGANTEAFF. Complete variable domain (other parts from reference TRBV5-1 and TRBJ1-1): KAGVTQTPRYLIKTRGQQVTLSCSPISGHRSVSWYQQTPGQGLQFLFEYFSETQRNKGNFPGRFSGRQFSNSRSEMNVSTLELGDSALYLCASSLDGANTEAFFGQGTRLTVV.

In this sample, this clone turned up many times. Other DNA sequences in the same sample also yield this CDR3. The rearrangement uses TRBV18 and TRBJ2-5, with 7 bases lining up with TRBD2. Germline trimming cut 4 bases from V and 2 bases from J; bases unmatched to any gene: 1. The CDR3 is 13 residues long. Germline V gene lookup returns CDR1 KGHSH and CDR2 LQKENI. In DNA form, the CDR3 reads TGTGCCAGCTCACTGGGACTACAAGAGACCCAGTACTTC. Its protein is CASSLGLQETQYF.

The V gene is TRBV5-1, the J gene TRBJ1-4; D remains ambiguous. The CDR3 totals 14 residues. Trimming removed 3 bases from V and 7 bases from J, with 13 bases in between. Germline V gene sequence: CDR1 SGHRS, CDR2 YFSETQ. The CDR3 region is CASSWGSRGEKLFF. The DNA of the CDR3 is TGCGCCAGCAGCTGGGGTAGTCGGGGTGAAAAACTGTTTTTT. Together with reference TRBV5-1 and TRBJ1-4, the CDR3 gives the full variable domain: KAGVTQTPRYLIKTRGQQVTLSCSPISGHRSVSWYQQTPGQGLQFLFEYFSETQRNKGNFPGRFSGRQFSNSRSEMNVSTLELGDSALYLCASSWGSRGEKLFFGSGTQLSVL.

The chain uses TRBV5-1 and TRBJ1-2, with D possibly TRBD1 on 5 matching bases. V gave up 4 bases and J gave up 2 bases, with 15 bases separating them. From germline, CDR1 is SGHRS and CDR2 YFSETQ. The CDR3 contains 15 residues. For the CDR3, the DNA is TGCGCCAGCAGCGGGAGGACACGGGCGAACTATGGCTACACCTTC. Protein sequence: CASSGRTRANYGYTF. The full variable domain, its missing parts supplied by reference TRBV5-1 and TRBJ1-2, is KAGVTQTPRYLIKTRGQQVTLSCSPISGHRSVSWYQQTPGQGLQFLFEYFSETQRNKGNFPGRFSGRQFSNSRSEMNVSTLELGDSALYLCASSGRTRANYGYTFGSGTRLTVV.

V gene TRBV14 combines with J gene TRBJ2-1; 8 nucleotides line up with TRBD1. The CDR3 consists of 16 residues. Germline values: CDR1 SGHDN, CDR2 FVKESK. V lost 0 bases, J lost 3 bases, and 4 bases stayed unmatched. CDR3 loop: CASSQDPGTGYNEQFF. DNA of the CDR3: TGTGCCAGCAGCCAAGATCCTGGGACAGGCTACAATGAGCAGTTCTTC.

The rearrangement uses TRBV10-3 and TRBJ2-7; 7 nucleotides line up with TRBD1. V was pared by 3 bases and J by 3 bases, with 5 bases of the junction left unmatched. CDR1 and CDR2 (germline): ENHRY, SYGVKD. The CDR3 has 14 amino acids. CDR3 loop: CAISEGTDDYEQYV. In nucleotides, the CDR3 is TGTGCCATCAGTGAAGGGACAGATGACTACGAGCAGTACGTC.

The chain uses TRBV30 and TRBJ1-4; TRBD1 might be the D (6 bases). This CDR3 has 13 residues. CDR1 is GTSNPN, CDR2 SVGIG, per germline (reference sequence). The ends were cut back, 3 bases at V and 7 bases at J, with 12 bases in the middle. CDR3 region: CAWRQGRAEKLFF. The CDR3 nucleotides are TGTGCCTGGAGACAGGGACGGGCTGAAAAACTGTTTTTT.

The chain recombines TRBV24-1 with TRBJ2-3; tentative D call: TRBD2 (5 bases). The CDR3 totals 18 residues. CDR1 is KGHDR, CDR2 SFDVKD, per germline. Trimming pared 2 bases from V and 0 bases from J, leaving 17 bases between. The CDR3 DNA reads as TGTGCCACCAGTGATTGGACCCCATCTAGCCCTAGCACAGATACGCAGTATTTT. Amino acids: CATSDWTPSSPSTDTQYF.

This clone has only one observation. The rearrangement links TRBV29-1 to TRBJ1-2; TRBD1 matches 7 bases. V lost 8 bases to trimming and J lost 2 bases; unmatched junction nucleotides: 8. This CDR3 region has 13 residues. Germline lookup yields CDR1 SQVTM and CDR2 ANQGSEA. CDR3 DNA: TGCAGCTTTGGGGGCAGGGGGAACTATGGCTACACCTTC. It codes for CSFGGRGNYGYTF.

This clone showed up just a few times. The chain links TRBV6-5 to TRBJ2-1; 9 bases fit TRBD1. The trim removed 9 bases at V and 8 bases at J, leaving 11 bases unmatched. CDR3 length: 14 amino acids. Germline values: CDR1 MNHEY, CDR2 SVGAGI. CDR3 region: CASEWDRARDEQFF. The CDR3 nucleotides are TGTGCCAGTGAATGGGACAGGGCGAGAGATGAGCAGTTCTTC.

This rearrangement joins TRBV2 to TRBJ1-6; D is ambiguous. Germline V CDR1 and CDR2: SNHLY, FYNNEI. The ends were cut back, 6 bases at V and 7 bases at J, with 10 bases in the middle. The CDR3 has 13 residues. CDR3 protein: CASSPVANSPLHF. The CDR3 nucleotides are TGTGCCAGCAGCCCAGTGGCAAATTCACCCCTCCACTTT.

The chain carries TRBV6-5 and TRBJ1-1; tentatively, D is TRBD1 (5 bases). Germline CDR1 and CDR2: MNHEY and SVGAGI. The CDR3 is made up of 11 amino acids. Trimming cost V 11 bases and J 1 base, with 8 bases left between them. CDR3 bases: TGTGCCTCCGGGGGGAACACTGAAGCTTTCTTT. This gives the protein CASGGNTEAFF.

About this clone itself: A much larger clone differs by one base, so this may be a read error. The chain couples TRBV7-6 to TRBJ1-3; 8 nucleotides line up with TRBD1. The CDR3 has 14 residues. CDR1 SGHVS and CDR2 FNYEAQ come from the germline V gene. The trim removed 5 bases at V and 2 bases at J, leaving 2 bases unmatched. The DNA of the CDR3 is TGTGCCAGCAGCCCGACAGGGGCTGGAAACACCATATATTTT. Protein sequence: CASSPTGAGNTIYF.

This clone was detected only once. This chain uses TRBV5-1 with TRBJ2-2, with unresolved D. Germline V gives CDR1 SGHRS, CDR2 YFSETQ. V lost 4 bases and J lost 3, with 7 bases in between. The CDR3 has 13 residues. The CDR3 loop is CASSRYYTGELFF. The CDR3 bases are TGCGCCAGCAGCCGATACTACACCGGGGAGCTGTTTTTT.

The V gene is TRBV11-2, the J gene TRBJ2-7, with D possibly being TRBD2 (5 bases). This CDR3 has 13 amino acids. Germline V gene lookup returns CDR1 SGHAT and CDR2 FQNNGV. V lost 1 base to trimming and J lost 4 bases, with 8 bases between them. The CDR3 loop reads CASSLVRGYEQYF. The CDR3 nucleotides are TGTGCCAGCAGCTTAGTTCGGGGTTACGAGCAGTACTTC.

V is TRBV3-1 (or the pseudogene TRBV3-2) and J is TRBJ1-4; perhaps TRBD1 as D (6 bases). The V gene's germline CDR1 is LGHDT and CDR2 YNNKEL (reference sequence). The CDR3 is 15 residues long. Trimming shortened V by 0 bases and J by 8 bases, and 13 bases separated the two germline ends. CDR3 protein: CASSQDRGYREKLFF. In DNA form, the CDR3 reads TGTGCCAGCAGCCAAGATAGGGGGTATCGGGAAAAACTGTTTTTT.

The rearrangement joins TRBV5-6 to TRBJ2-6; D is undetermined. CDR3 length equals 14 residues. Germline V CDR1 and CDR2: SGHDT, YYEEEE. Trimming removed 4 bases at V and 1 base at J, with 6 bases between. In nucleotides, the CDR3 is TGTGCCAGCAGCGTTAGATCTGGGGCCAACGTCCTGACTTTC. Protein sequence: CASSVRSGANVLTF.

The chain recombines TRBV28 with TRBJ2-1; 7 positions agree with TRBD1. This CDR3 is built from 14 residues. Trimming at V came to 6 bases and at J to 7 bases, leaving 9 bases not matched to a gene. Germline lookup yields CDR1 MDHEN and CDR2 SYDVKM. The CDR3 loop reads CASRGGGRSNEQFF. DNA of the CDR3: TGTGCCAGCAGAGGGGGCGGCCGTTCTAATGAGCAGTTCTTC.

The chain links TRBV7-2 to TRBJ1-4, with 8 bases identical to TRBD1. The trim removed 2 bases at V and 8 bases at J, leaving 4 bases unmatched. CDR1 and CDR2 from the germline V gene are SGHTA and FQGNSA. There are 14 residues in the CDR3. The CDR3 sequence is CASSLNRGTEKLFF. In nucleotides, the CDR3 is TGTGCCAGCAGCTTAAACAGGGGGACAGAAAAACTGTTTTTT.

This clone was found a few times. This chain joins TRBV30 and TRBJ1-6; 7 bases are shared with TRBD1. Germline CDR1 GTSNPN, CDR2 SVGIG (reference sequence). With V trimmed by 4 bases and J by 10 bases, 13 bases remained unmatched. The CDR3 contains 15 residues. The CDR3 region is CAWTPWDRPISPLHF. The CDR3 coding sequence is TGTGCCTGGACACCATGGGACAGACCTATATCACCCCTCCACTTT. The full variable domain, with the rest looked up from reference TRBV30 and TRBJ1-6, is SQTIHQWPATLVQPVGSPLSLECTVEGTSNPNLYWYRQAAGRGLQLLFYSVGIGQISSEVPQNLSASRPQDRQFILSSKKLLLSDSGFYLCAWTPWDRPISPLHFGNGTRLTVT.

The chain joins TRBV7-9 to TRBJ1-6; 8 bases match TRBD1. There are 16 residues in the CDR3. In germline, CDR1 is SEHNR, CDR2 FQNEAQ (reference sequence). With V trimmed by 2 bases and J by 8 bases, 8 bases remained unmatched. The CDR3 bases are TGTGCCAGCAGCTTACAGGGGGCGCGATTTTATTCACCCCTCCACTTT. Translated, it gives CASSLQGARFYSPLHF.

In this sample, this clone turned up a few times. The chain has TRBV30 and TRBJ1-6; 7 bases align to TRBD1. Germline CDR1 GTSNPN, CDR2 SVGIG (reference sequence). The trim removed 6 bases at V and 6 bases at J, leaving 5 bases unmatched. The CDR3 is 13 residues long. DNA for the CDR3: TGTGCCTGCGGGGACAGTTTTAATTCACCCCTCCACTTT. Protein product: CACGDSFNSPLHF.

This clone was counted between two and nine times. CDR3 loop: CASSSSTGVNSPLHF. CDR3 nucleotide sequence: TGCGCCAGCAGCTCGTCGACAGGGGTCAATTCACCCCTCCACTTT. J is TRBJ1-6 and V is TRBV5-1, with 8 bases identical to TRBD1. The CDR3 contains 15 residues. J was trimmed by 7 bases and V by 3 bases; bases with no gene match: 6. Germline V gene lookup returns CDR1 SGHRS and CDR2 YFSETQ.

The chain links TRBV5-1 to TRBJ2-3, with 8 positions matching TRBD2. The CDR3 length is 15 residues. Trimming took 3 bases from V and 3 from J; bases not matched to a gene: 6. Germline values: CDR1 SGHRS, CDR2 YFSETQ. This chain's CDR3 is CASSSTGGPTDTQYF. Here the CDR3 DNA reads TGCGCCAGCAGCTCGACGGGGGGGCCAACAGATACGCAGTATTTT.

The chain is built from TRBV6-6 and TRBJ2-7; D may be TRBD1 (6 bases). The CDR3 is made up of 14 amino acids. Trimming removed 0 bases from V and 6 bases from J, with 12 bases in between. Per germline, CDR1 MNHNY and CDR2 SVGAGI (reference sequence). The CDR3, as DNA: TGTGCCAGCAGTTACTCGACAGGTTTTGGCGAGCAGTACGTC. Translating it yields CASSYSTGFGEQYV.

The chain's CDR3 is CASRITAAPQHF. The DNA for the CDR3 is TGTGCCAGCAGGATTACAGCCGCGCCCCAGCATTTT. The gene calls are TRBV6-5 and TRBJ1-5; D is undetermined. The V end lost 6 bases, the J end lost 9 bases, and 12 bases lay between the germline ends. Germline CDR1 MNHEY, CDR2 SVGAGI. The CDR3 has 12 residues.

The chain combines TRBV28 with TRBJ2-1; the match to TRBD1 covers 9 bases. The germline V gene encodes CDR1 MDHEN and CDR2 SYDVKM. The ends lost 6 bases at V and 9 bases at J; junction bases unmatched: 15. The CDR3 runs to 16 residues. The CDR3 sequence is CASSPKLGQGPFEQFF. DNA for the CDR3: TGTGCCAGCAGCCCAAAGCTGGGACAGGGCCCGTTTGAGCAGTTCTTC.

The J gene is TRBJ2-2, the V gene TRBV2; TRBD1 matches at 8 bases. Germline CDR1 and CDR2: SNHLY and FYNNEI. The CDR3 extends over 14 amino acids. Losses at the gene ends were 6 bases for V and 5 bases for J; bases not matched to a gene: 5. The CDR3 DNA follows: TGTGCCAGCAGGGGACAGGAAGGAACCGGGGAGCTGTTTTTT. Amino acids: CASRGQEGTGELFF.

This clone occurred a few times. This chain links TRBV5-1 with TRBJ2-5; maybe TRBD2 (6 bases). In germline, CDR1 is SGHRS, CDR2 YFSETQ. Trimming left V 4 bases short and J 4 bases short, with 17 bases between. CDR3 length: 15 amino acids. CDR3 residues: CASSIGGRDRETQYF. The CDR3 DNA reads TGCGCCAGCAGCATCGGGGGACGGGACCGAGAGACCCAGTACTTC.